This T cell receptor beta chain originates from a study of T-cell memory formation after mild COVID-19. Study-wide findings and caveats: CM and EM subsets held most contracting CD4+ clones; EMRA held CD8+ ones. Clones that got smaller from day 15 to 85 had even CD4/CD8, while clones growing later tipped toward CD4+. Memory sampled before infection contained some responding clones, suggesting cross-reactive memory joined.

CDR1 is DFQATT, CDR2 SNEGSKA, per germline (reference sequence). V shed 0 bases and J shed 2 bases, with 11 bases lying between them. The CDR3 runs 15 residues. TCRdb reanalysed the 5' RACE reads using MiXCR and keeps one entry per CDR3 protein. Of approximately 430,000 distinct CDR3 sequences listed, roughly a quarter are singletons. This clonotype appeared a few times. Its cognate antigen is unknown. The sample consisted of PBMCs or a T cell subset sorted from them (not recorded which). The TCR was taken from an adult woman who had mild COVID-19 (a few samples of this study predate the infection). Cell type and time point are not known. This rearrangement joins TRBV20-1 to TRBJ2-1; D call uncertain. The CDR3 nucleotides are TGCAGTGCTAGAGATCAAGGTTCCGCCTACAATGAGCAGTTCTTC. Amino acid sequence: CSARDQGSAYNEQFF.